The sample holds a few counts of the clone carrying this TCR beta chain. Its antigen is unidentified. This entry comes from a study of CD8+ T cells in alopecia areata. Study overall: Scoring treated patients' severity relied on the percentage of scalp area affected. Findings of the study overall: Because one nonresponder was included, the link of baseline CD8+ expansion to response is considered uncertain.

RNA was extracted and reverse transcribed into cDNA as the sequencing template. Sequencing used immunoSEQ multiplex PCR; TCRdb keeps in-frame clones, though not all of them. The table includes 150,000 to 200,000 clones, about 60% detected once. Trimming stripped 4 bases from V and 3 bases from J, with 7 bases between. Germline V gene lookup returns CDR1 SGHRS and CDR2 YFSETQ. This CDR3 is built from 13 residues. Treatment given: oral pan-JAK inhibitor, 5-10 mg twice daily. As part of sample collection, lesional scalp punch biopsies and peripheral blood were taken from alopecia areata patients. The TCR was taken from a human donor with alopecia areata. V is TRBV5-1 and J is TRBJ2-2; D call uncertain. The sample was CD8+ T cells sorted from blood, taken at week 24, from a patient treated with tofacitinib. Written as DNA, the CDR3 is TGCGCCAGCAGCGTGAGTGACACCGGGGAGCTGTTTTTT. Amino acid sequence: CASSVSDTGELFF.